This T cell receptor (beta chain) was sequenced in a study of T-cell memory formation after mild COVID-19 (dated by TCRdb to about 2021). Regarding the study in general: TCR sequence clusters from the two donors were found to be largely donor specific. In two donors, T-cell clones that expanded and contracted after mild COVID-19 were tracked by sequencing TCRalpha and TCRbeta repertoires over time. The cohort comprised two young, previously healthy adult volunteers, one female and one male.

Ficoll-Paque density gradient centrifugation was used to isolate PBMCs. The CDR3, from cysteine to phenylalanine, totals 16 residues. Only the CDR3 DNA stays, 48 bases, in frame from base 1. Unmatched junction bases come to 5, with V trimmed by 5 bases and J by 1 base. Reads for this sample came from an Illumina NovaSeq 6000. TCRalpha and TCRbeta cDNA libraries were built by 5'RACE with constant-segment primers, adding sample barcodes and unique molecular identifiers. RNA was extracted from every sample with Trizol reagent. The libraries were amplified in two PCR steps, and the second step added a second sample barcode and Illumina TruSeq adapters. Libraries were sequenced on an Illumina NovaSeq with 2 x 150 bp paired-end reads. The paper's data handling went like this. Reads were demultiplexed and collapsed into UMI-guided consensus sequences with migec v1.2.7. Using mixcr v2.1.11, UMI consensuses were aligned to TRA and TRB V and J templates and then assembled into clonotypes. Expanded or contracted clonotypes were those called significant by both edgeR and NoisET, with noise models trained on biological replicates. For edgeR calls, the cutoffs were a false discovery rate-adjusted p below 0.01 and a log2 fold-change threshold of 1. As an exploratory analysis of dynamics, max-normalized trajectories of the 1000 most abundant clonotypes were examined by PCA with hierarchical clustering. The CD4 or CD8 phenotype of responding clones was assigned using the separately sequenced CD4+ and CD8+ repertoires. TCRdb's own reprocessing of the public reads used fastp at Q25 and MiXCR and kept productive beta chains. Entries are consolidated by CDR3 protein sequence, retaining the most common genes and DNA. TCRdb's processing, not the authors' own work, is the source of the V and J calls. This sample gives around 65,000 distinct CDR3 sequences in total; about 9.4% of them show up just once. The ten largest clonotypes hold about 1.1% of the sample.

With respect to this clonotype: This receptor's antigen is unknown. No clone much larger than this one lies a single base away; base qualities are absent.

Broader findings and caveats from the paper: The detection of some responding clones in pre-infection memory suggests that pre-existing cross-reactive memory T cells joined the SARS-CoV-2 response. The study covered only a couple of mild cases, and larger cohorts including severe cases with pre-infection samples were considered necessary. Balanced CD4/CD8 phenotypes were observed for clones contracting from day 15 to 85, whereas a bias towards CD4+ was observed for a second wave of clones expanding from day 15 to 37. Whether the second-wave clones peaking on day 37 were SARS-CoV-2 specific was not confirmed. Contracting CD4+ clones were found mainly in CM and EM memory subsets, while CD8+ clones were enriched in EMRA.

Sequenced: PBMCs or a T cell subset sorted from them (not recorded which). The chain is encoded by TRBV12-3 or TRBV12-4 joined to TRBJ2-3; 11 junctional bases match TRBD2. The origin of this receptor is a man younger than 35 who had mild COVID-19 (a few samples of this study predate the infection). The sample titles of this study are shuffled in the database, so cell type and time point are left out; the donor was told from shared clones. The CDR3 amino acid sequence is: CASSPGTSGRTDTQYF. The DNA sequence is as follows: TGTGCCAGCAGTCCCGGGACTAGCGGCCGCACAGATACGCAGTATTTT.